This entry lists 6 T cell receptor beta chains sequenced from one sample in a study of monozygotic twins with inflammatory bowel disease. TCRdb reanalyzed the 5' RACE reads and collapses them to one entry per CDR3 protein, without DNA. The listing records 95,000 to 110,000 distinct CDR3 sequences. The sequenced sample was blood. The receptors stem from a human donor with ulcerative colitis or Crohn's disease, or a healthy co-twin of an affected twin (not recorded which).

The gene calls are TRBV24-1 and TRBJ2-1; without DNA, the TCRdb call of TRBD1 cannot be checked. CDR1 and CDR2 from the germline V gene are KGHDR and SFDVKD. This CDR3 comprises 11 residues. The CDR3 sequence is CATSPGGEQFF.

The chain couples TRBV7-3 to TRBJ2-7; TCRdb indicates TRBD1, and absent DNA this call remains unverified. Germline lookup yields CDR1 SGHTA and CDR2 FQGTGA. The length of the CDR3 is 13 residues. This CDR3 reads CASSDTVGGEQYF.

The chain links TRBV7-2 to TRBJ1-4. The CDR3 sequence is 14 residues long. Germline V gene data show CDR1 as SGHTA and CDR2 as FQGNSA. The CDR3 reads CASSLAPFGEKLFF.

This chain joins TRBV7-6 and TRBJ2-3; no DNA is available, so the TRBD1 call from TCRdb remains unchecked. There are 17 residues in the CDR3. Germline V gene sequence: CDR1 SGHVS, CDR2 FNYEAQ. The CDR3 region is CASSLTRGQGGTDTQYF.

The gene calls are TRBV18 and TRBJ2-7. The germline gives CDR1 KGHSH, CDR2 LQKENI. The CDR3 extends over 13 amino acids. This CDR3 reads CASSPVQTYEQYF. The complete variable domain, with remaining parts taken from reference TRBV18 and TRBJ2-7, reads NAGVMQNPRHLVRRRGQEARLRCSPMKGHSHVYWYRQLPEEGLKFMVYLQKENIIDESGMPKERFSAEFPKEGPSILRIQQVVRGDSAAYFCASSPVQTYEQYFGPGTRLTVT.

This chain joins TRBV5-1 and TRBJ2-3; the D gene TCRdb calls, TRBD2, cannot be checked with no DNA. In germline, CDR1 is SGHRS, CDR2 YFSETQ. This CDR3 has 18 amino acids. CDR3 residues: CASSKSGRPQLHTDTQYF.